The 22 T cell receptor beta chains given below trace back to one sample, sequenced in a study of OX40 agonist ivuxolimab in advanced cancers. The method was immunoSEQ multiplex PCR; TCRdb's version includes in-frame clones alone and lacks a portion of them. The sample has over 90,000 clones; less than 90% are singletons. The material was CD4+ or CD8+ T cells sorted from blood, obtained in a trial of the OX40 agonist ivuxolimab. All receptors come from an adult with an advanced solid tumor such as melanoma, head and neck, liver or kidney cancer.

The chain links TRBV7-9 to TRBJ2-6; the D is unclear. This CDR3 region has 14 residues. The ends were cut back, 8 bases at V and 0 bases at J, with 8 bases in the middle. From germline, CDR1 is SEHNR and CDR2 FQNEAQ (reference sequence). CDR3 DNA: TGTGCCAGCCATCAGGCCTCTGGGGCCAACGTCCTGACTTTC. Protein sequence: CASHQASGANVLTF.

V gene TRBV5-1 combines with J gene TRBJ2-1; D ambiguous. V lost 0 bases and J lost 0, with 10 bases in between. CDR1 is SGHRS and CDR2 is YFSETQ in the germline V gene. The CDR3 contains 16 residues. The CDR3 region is CASSLEGRSSYNEQFF. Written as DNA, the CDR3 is TGCGCCAGCAGCTTGGAGGGCAGAAGCTCCTACAATGAGCAGTTCTTC.

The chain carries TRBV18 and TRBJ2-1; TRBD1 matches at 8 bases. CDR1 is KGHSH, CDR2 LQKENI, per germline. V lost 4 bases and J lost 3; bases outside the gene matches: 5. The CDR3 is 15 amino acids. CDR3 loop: CASSRGQGDYNEQFF. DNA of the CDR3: TGTGCCAGCTCACGCGGACAGGGCGACTACAATGAGCAGTTCTTC.

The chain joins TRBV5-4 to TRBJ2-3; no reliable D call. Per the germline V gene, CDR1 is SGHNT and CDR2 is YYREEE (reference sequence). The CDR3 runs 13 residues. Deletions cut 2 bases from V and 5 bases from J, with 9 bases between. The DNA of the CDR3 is TGTGCCAGCAGCTTTCGATCGGAAGATACGCAGTATTTT. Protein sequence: CASSFRSEDTQYF.

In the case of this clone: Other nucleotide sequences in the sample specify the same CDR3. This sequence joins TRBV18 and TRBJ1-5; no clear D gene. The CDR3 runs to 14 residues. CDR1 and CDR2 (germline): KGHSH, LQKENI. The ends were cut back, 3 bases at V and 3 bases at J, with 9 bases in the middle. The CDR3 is CASSPSDFNQPQHF. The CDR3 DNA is TGTGCCAGCTCACCCAGTGATTTCAATCAGCCCCAGCATTTT.

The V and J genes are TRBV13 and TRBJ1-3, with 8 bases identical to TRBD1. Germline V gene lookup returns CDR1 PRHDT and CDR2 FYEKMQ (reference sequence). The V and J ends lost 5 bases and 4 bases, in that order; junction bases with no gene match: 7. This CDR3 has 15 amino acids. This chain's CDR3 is CASSPRTGSGNTIYF. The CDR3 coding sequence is TGTGCCAGCAGCCCACGGACAGGGTCAGGAAACACCATATATTTT.

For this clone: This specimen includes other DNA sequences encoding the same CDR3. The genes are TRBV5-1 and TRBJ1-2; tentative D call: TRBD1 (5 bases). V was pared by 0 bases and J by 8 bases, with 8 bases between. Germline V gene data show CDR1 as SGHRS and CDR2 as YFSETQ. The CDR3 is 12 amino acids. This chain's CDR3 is CASSLEQEGYTF. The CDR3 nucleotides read TGCGCCAGCAGCTTGGAACAGGAAGGCTACACCTTC.

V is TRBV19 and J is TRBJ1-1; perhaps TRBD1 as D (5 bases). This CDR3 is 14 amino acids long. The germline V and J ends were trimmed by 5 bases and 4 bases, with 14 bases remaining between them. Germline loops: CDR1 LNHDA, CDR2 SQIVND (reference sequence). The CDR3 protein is CASSSGGWGTEAFF. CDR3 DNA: TGTGCCAGTAGTTCGGGGGGATGGGGCACTGAAGCTTTCTTT.

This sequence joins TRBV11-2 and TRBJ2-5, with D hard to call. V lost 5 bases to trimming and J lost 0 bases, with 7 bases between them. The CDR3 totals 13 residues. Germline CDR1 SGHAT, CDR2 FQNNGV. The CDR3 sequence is CASSPAYQETQYF. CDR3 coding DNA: TGTGCCAGCAGCCCCGCGTACCAAGAGACCCAGTACTTC.

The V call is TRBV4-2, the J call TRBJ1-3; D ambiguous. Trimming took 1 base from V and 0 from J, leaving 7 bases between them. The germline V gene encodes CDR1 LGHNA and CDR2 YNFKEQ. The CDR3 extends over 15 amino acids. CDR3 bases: TGTGCCAGCAGCCAAGTTGAGAGCTCTGGAAACACCATATATTTT. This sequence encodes CASSQVESSGNTIYF.

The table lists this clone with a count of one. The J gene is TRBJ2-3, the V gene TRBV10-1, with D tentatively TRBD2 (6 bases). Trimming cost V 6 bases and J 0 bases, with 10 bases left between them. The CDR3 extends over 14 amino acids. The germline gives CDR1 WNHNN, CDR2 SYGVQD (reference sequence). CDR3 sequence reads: CASRSGESTDTQYF. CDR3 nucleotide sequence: TGCGCCAGCAGGTCGGGGGAAAGCACAGATACGCAGTATTTT.

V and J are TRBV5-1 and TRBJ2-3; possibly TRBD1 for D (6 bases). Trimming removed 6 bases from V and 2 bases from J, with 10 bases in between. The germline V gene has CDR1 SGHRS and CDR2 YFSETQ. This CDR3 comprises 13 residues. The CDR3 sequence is CASTGHSTDTQYF. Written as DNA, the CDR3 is TGCGCCAGCACGGGACACTCCACAGATACGCAGTATTTT.

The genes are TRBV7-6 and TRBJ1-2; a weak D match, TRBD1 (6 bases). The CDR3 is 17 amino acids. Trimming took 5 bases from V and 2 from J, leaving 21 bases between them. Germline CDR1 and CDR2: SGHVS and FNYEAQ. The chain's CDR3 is CASSPQDRRYTNYGYTF. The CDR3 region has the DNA TGTGCCAGCAGCCCCCAAGACAGGCGCTATACCAACTATGGCTACACCTTC. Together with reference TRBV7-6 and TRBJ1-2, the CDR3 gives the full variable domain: GAGVSQSPRYKVTKRGQDVALRCDPISGHVSLYWYRQALGQGPEFLTYFNYEAQQDKSGLPNDRFSAERPEGSISTLTIQRTEQRDSAMYRCASSPQDRRYTNYGYTFGSGTRLTVV.

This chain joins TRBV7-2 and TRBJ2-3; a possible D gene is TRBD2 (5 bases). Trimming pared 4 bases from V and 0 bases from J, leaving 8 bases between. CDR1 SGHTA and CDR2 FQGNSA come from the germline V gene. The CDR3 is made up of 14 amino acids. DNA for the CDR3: TGTGCCAGCAGCTCCCGACTAAGCACAGATACGCAGTATTTT. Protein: CASSSRLSTDTQYF. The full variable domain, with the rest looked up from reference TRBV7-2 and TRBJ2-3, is GAGVSQSPSNKVTEKGKDVELRCDPISGHTALYWYRQSLGQGLEFLIYFQGNSAPDKSGLPSDRFSAERTGGSVSTLTIQRTQQEDSAVYLCASSSRLSTDTQYFGPGTRLTVL.

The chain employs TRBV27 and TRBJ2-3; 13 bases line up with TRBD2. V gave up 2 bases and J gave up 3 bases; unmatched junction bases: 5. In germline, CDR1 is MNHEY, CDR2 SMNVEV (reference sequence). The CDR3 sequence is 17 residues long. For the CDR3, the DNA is TGTGCCAGCAGTTTACGGGGACTAGCGGGATGGACAGATACGCAGTATTTT. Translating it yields CASSLRGLAGWTDTQYF.

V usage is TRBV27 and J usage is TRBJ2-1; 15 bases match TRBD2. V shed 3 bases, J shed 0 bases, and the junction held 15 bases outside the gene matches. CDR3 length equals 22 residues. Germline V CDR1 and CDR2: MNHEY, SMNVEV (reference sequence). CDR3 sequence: CASSFKAPQRTSGRASYNEQFF. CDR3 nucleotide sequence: TGTGCCAGCAGTTTTAAAGCCCCGCAACGGACTAGCGGGAGGGCCTCCTACAATGAGCAGTTCTTC.

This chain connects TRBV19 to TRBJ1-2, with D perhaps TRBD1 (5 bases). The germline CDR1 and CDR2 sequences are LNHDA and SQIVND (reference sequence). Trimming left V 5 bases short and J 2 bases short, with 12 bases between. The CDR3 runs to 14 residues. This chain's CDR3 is CASSFSGKNYGYTF. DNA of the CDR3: TGTGCCAGTAGTTTCTCAGGGAAGAACTATGGCTACACCTTC.

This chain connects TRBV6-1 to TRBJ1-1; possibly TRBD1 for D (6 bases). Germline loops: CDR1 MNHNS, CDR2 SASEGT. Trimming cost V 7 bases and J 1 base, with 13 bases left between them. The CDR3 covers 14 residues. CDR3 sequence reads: CASTLTGANTEAFF. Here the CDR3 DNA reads TGTGCCAGCACCCTGACGGGGGCGAACACTGAAGCTTTCTTT.

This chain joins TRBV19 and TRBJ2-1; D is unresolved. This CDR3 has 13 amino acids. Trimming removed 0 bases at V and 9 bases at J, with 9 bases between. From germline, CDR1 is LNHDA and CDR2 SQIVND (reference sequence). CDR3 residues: CASSIDLPTEQFF. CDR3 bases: TGTGCCAGTAGTATAGATCTGCCTACTGAGCAGTTCTTC.

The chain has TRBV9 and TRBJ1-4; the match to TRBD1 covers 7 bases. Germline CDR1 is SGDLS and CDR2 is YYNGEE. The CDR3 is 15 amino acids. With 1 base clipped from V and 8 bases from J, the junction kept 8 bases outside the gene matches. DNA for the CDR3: TGTGCCAGCAGCGTACGAGGGGGCGAGGACGAAAAACTGTTTTTT. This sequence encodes CASSVRGGEDEKLFF.

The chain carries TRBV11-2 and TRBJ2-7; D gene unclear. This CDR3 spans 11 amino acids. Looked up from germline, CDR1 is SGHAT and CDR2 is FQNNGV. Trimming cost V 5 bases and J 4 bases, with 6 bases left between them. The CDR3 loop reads CASSQIYEQYF. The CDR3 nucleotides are TGTGCCAGCAGCCAGATTTACGAGCAGTACTTC.

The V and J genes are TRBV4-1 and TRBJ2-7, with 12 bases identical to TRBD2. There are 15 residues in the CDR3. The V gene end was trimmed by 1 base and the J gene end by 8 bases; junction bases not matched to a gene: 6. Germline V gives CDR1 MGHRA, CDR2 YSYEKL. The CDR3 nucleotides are TGCGCCAGCAGCCAAGTGACTAGCGGGAGTGGGAAGCAGTACTTC. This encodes CASSQVTSGSGKQYF.